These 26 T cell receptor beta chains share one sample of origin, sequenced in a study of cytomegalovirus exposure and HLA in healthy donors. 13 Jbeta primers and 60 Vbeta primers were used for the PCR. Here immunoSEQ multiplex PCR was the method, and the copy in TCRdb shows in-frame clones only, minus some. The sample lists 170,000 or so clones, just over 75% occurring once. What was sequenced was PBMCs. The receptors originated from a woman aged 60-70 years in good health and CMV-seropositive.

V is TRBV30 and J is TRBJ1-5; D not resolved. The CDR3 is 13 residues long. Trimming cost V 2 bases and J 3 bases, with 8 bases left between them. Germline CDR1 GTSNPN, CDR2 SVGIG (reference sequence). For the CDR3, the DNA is TGTGCCTGGAGTACCGAGTCCAATCAGCCCCAGCATTTT. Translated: CAWSTESNQPQHF.

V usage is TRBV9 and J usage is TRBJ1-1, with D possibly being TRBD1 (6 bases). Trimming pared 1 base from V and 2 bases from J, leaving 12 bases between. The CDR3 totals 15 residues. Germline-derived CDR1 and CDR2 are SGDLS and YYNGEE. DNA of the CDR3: TGTGCCAGCAGCGTACGGGGGGGCATCAACACTGAAGCTTTCTTT. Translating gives CASSVRGGINTEAFF.

In nucleotides, the CDR3 is TGTGCCAGCACCAAAAGTCCGGCAGGGGTCGTAGGGGAGCTGTTTTTT. This translates into CASTKSPAGVVGELFF. The J gene is TRBJ2-2, the V gene TRBV21-1; TRBD1, as called in the table, went unchecked against the DNA. TRBV21-1 is assigned pseudogene status. The CDR3 runs 16 residues.

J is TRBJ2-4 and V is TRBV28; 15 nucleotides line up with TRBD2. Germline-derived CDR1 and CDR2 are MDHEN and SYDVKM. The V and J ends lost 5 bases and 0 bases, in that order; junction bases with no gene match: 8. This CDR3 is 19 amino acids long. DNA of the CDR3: TGTGCCAGCAGTGGACTCGGGACTAGCGGGAGGAAAGCCAAAAACATTCAGTACTTC. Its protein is CASSGLGTSGRKAKNIQYF.

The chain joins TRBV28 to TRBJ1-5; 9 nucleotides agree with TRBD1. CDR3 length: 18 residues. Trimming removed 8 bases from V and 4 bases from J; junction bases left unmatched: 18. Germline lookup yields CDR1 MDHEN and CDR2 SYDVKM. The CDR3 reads CASHYDRGSTQGNQPQHF. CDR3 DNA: TGTGCCAGCCATTATGACAGGGGGTCAACCCAGGGAAATCAGCCCCAGCATTTT.

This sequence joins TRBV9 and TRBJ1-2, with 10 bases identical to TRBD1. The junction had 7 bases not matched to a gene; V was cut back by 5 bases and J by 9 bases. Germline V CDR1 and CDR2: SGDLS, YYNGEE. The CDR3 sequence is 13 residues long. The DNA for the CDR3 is TGTGCCAGCAGACGACAGGGGGCGTCGAGCTACACCTTC. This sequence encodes CASRRQGASSYTF.

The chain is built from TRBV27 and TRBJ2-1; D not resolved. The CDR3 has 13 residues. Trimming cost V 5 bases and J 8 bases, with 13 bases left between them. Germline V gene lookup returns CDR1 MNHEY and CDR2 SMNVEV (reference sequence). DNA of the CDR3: TGTGCCAGCAGTGTGTACCTTTCGGATGAGCAGTTCTTC. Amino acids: CASSVYLSDEQFF.

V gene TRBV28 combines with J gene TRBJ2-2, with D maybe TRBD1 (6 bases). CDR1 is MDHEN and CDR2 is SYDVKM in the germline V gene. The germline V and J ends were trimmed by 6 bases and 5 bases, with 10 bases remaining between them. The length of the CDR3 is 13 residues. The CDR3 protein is CASRGGLTGELFF. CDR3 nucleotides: TGTGCCAGCAGAGGGGGATTGACCGGGGAGCTGTTTTTT.

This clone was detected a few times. As DNA, the CDR3 is TGTGCCAGCAGCTTACCGGGGTACAATGAGCAGTTCTTC. Translating it yields CASSLPGYNEQFF. The genes are TRBV11-1 and TRBJ2-1; D might be TRBD2 (5 bases). Germline lookup yields CDR1 SGHAT and CDR2 FQDESV (reference sequence). This CDR3 contains 13 residues. Trimming cost V 2 bases and J 4 bases, with 6 bases left between them.

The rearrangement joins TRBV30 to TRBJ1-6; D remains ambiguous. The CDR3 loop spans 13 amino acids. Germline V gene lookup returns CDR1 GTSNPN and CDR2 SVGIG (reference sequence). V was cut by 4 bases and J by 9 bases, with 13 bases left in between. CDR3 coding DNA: TGTGCCTGGAACGACGGGAACAGTTCACCCCTCCACTTT. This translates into CAWNDGNSSPLHF.

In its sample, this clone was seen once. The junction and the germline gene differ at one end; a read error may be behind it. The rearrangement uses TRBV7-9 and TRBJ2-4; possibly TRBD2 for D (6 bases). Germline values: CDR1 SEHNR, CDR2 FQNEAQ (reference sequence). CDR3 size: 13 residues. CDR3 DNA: TGTGCCAGCAGCCCGGGACTCACAAACAGTCAGTACTTC. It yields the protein CASSPGLTNSQYF.

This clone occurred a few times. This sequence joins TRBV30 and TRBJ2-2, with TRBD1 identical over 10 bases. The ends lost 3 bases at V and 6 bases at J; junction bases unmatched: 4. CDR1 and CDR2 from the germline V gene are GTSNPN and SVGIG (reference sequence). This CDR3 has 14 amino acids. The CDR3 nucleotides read TGTGCCTGGAGGGGACAGGGGTGGGCCGGGGAGCTGTTTTTT. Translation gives CAWRGQGWAGELFF.

CDR3 loop: CASRNGGQYEKLFF. CDR3 DNA: TGCGCCAGCAGGAACGGGGGACAGTATGAAAAACTGTTTTTT. The J gene is TRBJ1-4, the V gene TRBV5-1; 7 bases fit TRBD1. With 5 bases clipped from V and 6 bases from J, the junction kept 7 bases outside the gene matches. CDR1 and CDR2 (germline): SGHRS, YFSETQ. The CDR3 sequence is 14 residues long.

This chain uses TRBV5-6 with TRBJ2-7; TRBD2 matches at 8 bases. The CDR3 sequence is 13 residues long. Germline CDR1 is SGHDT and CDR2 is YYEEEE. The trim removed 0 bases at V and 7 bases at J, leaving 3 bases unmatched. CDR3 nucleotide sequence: TGTGCCAGCAGCTTGGGGATAGCGGGAGAGCAGTACTTC. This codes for CASSLGIAGEQYF. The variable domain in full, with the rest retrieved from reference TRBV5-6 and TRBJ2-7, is DAGVTQSPTHLIKTRGQQVTLRCSPKSGHDTVSWYQQALGQGPQFIFQYYEEEERQRGNFPDRFSGHQFPNYSSELNVNALLLGDSALYLCASSLGIAGEQYFGPGTRLTVT.

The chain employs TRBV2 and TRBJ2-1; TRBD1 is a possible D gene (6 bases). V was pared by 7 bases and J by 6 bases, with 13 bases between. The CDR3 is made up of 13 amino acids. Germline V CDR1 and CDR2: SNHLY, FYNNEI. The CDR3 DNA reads TGTGCCAGCACTCAAGACAGGTTCAATGAGCAGTTCTTC. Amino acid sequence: CASTQDRFNEQFF.

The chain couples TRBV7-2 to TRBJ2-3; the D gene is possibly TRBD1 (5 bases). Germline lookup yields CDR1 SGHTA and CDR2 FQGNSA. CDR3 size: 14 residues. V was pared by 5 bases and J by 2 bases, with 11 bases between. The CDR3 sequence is CASSGAALTDTQYF. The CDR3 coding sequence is TGTGCCAGCAGCGGGGCAGCTCTCACAGATACGCAGTATTTT.

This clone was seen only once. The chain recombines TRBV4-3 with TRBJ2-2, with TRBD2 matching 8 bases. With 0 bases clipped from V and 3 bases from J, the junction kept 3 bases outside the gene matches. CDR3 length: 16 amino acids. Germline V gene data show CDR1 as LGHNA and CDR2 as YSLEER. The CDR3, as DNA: TGCGCCAGCAGCCAAGACCCAGCGGGGGACACCGGGGAGCTGTTTTTT. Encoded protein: CASSQDPAGDTGELFF.

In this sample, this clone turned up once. CDR3 loop: CASSKDRVSYEQYF. Written as DNA, the CDR3 is TGTGCCAGTAGTAAGGACAGGGTGTCCTACGAGCAGTACTTC. V usage is TRBV19 and J usage is TRBJ2-7, with TRBD1 identical over 8 bases. The CDR3 is made up of 14 amino acids. Looked up from germline, CDR1 is LNHDA and CDR2 is SQIVND (reference sequence). J lost 1 base, V lost 4 bases, and 3 bases had no gene match.

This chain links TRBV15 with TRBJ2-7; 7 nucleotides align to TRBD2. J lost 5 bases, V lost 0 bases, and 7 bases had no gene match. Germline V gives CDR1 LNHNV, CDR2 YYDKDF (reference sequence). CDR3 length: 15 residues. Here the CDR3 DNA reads TGTGCCACCAGCAGAGATGGGAGGGGTAGTAACGAGCAGTACTTC. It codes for CATSRDGRGSNEQYF.

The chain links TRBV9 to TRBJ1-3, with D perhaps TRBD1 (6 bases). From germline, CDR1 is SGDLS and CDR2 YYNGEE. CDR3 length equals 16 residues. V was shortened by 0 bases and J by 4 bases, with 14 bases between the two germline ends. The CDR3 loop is CASSVEARGAGNTIYF. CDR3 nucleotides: TGTGCCAGCAGCGTAGAGGCTCGGGGGGCAGGAAACACCATATATTTT.

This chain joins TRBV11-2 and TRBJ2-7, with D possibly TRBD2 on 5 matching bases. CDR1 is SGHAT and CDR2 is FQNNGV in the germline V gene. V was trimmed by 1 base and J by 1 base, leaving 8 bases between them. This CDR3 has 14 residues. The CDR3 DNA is TGTGCCAGCAGCTTAGGATCGGGATCCTACGAGCAGTACTTC. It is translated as CASSLGSGSYEQYF.

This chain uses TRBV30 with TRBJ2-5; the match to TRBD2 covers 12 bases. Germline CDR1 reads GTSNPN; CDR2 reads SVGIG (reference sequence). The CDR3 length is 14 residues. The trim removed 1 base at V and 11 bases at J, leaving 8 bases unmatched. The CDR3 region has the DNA TGTGCCTGGAGTGGACTAGCGGGGGTGGGAGAGCAGTACTTC. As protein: CAWSGLAGVGEQYF.

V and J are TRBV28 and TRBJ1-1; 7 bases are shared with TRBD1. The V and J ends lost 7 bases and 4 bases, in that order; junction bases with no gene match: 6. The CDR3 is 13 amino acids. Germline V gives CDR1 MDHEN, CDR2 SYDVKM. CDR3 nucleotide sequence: TGTGCCAGCATTTTTTCAGGGGGCACTGAAGCTTTCTTT. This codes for CASIFSGGTEAFF. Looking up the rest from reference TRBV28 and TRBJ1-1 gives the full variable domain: DVKVTQSSRYLVKRTGEKVFLECVQDMDHENMFWYRQDPGLGLRLIYFSYDVKMKEKGDIPEGYSVSREKKERFSLILESASTNQTSMYLCASIFSGGTEAFFGQGTRLTVV.

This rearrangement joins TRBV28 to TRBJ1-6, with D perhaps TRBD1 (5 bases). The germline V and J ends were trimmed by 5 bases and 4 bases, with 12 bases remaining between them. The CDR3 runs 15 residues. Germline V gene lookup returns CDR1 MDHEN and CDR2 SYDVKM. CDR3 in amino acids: CASSAREGYNSPLHF. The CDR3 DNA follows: TGTGCCAGCAGTGCCAGGGAAGGGTATAATTCACCCCTCCACTTT.

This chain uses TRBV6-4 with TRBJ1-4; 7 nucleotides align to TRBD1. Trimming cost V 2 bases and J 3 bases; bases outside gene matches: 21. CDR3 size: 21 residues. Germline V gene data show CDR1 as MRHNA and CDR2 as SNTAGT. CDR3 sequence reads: CASSDAPIVTGTVDSNEKLFF. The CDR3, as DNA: TGTGCCAGCAGTGACGCTCCGATTGTTACCGGGACAGTAGACTCTAATGAAAAACTGTTTTTT.

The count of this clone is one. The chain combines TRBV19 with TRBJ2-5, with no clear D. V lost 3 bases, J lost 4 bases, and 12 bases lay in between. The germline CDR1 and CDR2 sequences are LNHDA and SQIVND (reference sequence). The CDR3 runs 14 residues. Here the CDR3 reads CASSIGSLRETQYF. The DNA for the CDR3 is TGTGCCAGTAGTATTGGTAGTTTAAGAGAGACCCAGTACTTC.